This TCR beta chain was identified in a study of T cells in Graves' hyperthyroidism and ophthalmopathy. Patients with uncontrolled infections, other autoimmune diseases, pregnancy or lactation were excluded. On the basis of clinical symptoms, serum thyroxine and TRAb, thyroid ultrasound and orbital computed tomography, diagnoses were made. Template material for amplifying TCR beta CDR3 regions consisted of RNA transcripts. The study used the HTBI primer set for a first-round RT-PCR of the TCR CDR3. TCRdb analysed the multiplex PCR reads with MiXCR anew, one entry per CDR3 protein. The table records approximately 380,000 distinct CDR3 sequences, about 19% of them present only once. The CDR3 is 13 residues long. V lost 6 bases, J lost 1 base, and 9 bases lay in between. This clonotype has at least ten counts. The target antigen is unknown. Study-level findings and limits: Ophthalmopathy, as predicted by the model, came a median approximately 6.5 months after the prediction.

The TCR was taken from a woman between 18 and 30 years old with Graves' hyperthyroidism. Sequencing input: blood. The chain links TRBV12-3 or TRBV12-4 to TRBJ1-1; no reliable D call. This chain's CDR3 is CASSNTPNTEAFF. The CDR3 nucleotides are TGTGCCAGCAGCAATACACCGAACACTGAAGCTTTCTTT.